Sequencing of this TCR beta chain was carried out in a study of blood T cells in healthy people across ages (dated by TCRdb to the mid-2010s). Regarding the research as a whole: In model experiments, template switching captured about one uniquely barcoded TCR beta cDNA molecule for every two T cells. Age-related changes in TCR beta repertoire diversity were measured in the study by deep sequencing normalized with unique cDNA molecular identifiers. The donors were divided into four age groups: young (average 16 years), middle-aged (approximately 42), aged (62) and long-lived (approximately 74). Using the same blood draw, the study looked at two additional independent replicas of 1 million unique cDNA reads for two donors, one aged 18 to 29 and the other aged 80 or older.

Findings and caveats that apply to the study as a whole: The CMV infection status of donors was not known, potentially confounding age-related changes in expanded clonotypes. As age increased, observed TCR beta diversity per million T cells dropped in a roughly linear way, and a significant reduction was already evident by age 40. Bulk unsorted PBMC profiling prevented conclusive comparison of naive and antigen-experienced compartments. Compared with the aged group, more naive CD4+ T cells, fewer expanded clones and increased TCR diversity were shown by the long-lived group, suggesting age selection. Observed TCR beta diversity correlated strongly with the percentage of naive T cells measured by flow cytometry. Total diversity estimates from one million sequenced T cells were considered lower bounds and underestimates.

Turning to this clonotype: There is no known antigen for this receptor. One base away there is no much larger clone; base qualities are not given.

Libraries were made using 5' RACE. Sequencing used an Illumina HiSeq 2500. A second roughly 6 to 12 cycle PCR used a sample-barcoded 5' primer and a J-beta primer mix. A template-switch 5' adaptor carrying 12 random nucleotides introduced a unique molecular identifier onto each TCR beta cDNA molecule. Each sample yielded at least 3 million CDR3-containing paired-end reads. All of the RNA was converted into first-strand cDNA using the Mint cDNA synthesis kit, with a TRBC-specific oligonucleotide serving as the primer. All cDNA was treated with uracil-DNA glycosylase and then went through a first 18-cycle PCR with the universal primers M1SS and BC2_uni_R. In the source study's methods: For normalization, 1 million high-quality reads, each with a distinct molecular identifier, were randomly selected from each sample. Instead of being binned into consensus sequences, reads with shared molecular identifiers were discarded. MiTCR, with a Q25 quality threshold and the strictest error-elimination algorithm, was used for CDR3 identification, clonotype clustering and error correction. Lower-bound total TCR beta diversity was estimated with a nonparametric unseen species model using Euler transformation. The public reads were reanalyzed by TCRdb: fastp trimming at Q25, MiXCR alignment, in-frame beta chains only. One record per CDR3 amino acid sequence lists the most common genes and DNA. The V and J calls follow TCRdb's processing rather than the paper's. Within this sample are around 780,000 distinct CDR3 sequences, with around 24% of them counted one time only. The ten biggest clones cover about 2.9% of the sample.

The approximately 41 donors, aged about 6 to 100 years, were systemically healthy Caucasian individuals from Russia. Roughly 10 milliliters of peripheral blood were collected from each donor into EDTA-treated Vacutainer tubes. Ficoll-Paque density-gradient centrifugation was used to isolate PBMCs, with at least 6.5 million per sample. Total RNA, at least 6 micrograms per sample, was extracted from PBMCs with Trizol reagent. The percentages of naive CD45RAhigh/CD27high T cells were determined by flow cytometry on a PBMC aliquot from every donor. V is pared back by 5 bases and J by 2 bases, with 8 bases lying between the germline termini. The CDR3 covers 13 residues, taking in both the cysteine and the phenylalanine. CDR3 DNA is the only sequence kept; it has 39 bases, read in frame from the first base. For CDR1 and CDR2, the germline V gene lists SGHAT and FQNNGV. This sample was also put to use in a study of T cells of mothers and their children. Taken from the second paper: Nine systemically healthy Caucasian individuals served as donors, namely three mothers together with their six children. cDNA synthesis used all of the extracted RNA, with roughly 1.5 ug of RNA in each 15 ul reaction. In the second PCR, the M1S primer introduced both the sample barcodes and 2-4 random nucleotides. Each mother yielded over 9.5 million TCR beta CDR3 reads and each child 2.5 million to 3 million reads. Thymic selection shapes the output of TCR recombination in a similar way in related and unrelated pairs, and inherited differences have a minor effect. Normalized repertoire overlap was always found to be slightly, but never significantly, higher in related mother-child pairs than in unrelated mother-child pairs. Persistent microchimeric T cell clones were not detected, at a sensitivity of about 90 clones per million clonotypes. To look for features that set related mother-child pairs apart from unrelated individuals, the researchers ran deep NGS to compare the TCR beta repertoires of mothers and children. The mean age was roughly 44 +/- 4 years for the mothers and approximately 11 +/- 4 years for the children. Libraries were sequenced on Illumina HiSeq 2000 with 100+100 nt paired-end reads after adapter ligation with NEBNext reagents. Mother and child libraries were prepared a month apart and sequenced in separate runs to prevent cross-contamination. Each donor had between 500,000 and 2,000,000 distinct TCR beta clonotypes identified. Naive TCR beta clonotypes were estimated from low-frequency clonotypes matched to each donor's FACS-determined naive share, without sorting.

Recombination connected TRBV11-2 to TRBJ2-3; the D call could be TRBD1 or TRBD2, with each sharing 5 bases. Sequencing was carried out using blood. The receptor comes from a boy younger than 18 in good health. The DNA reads TGTGCCAGCAGCGGGACCCTCACAGATACGCAGTATTTT. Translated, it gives CASSGTLTDTQYF.